A single T cell receptor beta chain is shown here with its context. This clone's antigen is unknown. Base qualities are not provided; no much larger clone lies one nucleotide away. The library came from the immunoSEQ multiplex PCR assay. TCRdb limited this immuneACCESS table to in-frame rearrangements with V and J called. A share of clones is missing; checked studies link under half to unresolved V genes, and the rest is unexplained. This sample has tens of thousands of clones in its table, and around 90% of those were observed once. The biggest ten clones account for around 9.5% of the sample. V and J are truncated by 6 bases and 5 bases respectively, leaving an intervening sequence of 7 bases. According to the germline V gene, CDR1 reads MNHEY and CDR2 reads SVGEGT. CDR3 length: 11 amino acids, cysteine to phenylalanine. Just CDR3 DNA is preserved here, 33 bases in frame from base 1. This sample was included in a study of control samples from healthy donors and cancer patients (dated by TCRdb to the early 2020s).

The chain is assembled from TRBV6-2 or TRBV6-3 and TRBJ1-2; a tentative D call is TRBD1 (6 bases match). The clonotype comes from a woman aged 45 to 65 with colorectal cancer. The sequencing sample was made of PBMCs. The nucleotide sequence is TGTGCCAGCAGCGACAGGTATGGCTACACCTTC. Translated, it gives CASSDRYGYTF.